What follows are 10 T cell receptor beta chains derived from one specimen sequenced in a study of shared clonotypes between healthy human individuals. Naive-designated CD8 cells lacked CD45RO, were positively enriched for CCR7, and omitted terminally differentiated effector memory CD45RA+ cells. Assay: immunoSEQ multiplex PCR; the TCRdb copy retains only in-frame clones and omits some. This sample has approximately 650,000 clones, with roughly 96% found just once. The source material was naive CD8+ T cells sorted from blood. The source is a woman in her 30s in good health.

J is TRBJ2-7 and V is TRBV2; 8 bases fit TRBD2. CDR1 is SNHLY and CDR2 is FYNNEI in the germline V gene. The V segment lost 5 bases and the J segment 3 bases; nucleotides outside the gene matches: 6. This CDR3 has 14 residues. The CDR3 loop is CASSSAGGGYEQYF. Here the CDR3 DNA reads TGTGCCAGCAGTTCAGCCGGGGGGGGCTACGAGCAGTACTTC.

Concerning this clone itself: Distinct nucleotide sequences in the sample also encode this CDR3. The chain joins TRBV5-4 to TRBJ1-2; D remains ambiguous. The ends were cut back, 0 bases at V and 4 bases at J, with 1 base in the middle. The CDR3 sequence is 11 residues long. Germline values: CDR1 SGHNT, CDR2 YYREEE (reference sequence). The CDR3 here is CASSLGYGYTF. DNA of the CDR3: TGTGCCAGCAGCTTGGGCTATGGCTACACCTTC.

The chain uses TRBV5-1 and TRBJ2-2; D unclear. The germline gives CDR1 SGHRS, CDR2 YFSETQ. The CDR3 loop spans 16 amino acids. The ends were cut back, 2 bases at V and 0 bases at J, with 11 bases in the middle. The CDR3 region is CASSFYVSANTGELFF. As DNA, the CDR3 is TGCGCCAGCAGCTTTTATGTGTCCGCGAACACCGGGGAGCTGTTTTTT.

This chain connects TRBV6-1 to TRBJ2-7; 10 bases are a match to TRBD2. This CDR3 contains 14 residues. Germline CDR1 MNHNS, CDR2 SASEGT. V lost 4 bases and J lost 2; bases outside the gene matches: 2. CDR3 DNA sequence: TGTGCCAGCAGTGTCGGACTAGCGGCCTACGAGCAGTACTTC. Protein: CASSVGLAAYEQYF.

This sequence joins TRBV28 and TRBJ2-5; 13 bases align to TRBD2. Trimming at V came to 3 bases and at J to 4 bases, leaving 5 bases not matched to a gene. The CDR3 sequence is 16 residues long. The germline V gene has CDR1 MDHEN and CDR2 SYDVKM. The CDR3 nucleotides read TGTGCCAGCAGTTTTTGGACTAGCGGGAGTTCAGAGACCCAGTACTTC. It specifies CASSFWTSGSSETQYF.

A word on this clone: The identical CDR3 is also encoded by other nucleotide sequences in the sample. The chain combines TRBV28 with TRBJ2-7, with a weak D call TRBD1 (6 bases). V was shortened by 3 bases and J by 3 bases, with 9 bases between the two germline ends. Germline lookup yields CDR1 MDHEN and CDR2 SYDVKM. The length of the CDR3 is 13 residues. The CDR3, as DNA: TGTGCCAGCAGTTTTGGCAGGGGCTACGAGCAGTACTTC. Its protein product is CASSFGRGYEQYF. Variable domain in full (rest from reference TRBV28 and TRBJ2-7): DVKVTQSSRYLVKRTGEKVFLECVQDMDHENMFWYRQDPGLGLRLIYFSYDVKMKEKGDIPEGYSVSREKKERFSLILESASTNQTSMYLCASSFGRGYEQYFGPGTRLTVT.

V and J are TRBV4-2 and TRBJ2-1; unclear D gene. V lost 0 bases and J lost 5, with 8 bases in between. This CDR3 contains 14 residues. In germline, CDR1 is LGHNA, CDR2 YNFKEQ. CDR3 bases: TGTGCCAGCAGCCAAGAATCCGCGAACAATGAGCAGTTCTTC. As protein: CASSQESANNEQFF.

The rearrangement joins TRBV28 to TRBJ1-1; the D gene is possibly TRBD1 (5 bases). The germline CDR1 and CDR2 sequences are MDHEN and SYDVKM. The CDR3 is made up of 15 amino acids. Trimming took off 6 bases at V and 0 bases at J, with 14 bases between the two ends. CDR3 amino acids: CASSFPGRMNTEAFF. The CDR3 region has the DNA TGTGCCAGCAGCTTTCCAGGGCGGATGAACACTGAAGCTTTCTTT.

V gene TRBV5-4 combines with J gene TRBJ2-1; D is ambiguous. V lost 4 bases, J lost 4 bases, and 12 bases lay in between. CDR1 and CDR2 (germline): SGHNT, YYREEE (reference sequence). The CDR3 extends over 14 amino acids. CDR3 amino acids: CASSHRAGYNEQFF. The CDR3 bases are TGTGCCAGCAGCCACCGGGCAGGATACAATGAGCAGTTCTTC. The complete variable domain, with remaining parts taken from reference TRBV5-4 and TRBJ2-1, reads ETGVTQSPTHLIKTRGQQVTLRCSSQSGHNTVSWYQQALGQGPQFIFQYYREEENGRGNFPPRFSGLQFPNYSSELNVNALELDDSALYLCASSHRAGYNEQFFGPGTRLTVL.

The chain links TRBV13 to TRBJ1-1; D is undetermined. Germline V gives CDR1 PRHDT, CDR2 FYEKMQ (reference sequence). Deletions cut 5 bases from V and 1 base from J, with 11 bases between. CDR3 size: 14 residues. The CDR3 here is CASSPWTGNTEAFF. CDR3 in DNA: TGTGCCAGCAGCCCCTGGACGGGGAACACTGAAGCTTTCTTT.